This T cell receptor (beta chain) was sequenced during a study of PD-1 blockade in classical Hodgkin lymphoma. Study context: On a schedule of every 2 weeks, patients received nivolumab 3 mg/kg intravenously. General study findings and limits: Lower baseline TCR diversity marked trial partial responders and progressors. Baseline TCR diversity was reportedly lower in newly diagnosed patients than in healthy donors. It was reported as lower still in relapsed/refractory patients. TCR diversity in CD4+, not CD8+, cells rose significantly by C4D1.

The CDR3 extends over 12 amino acids. Deletions cut 5 bases from V and 2 bases from J, with 5 bases between. Germline assignment: CDR1 SGHAT and CDR2 FQNNGV. Regarding this clone: Its specificity is unknown.

Some clones are missing from TCRdb's copy, which holds only in-frame ones; the method was immunoSEQ multiplex PCR. There are some 24,000 clones in the sample; about 81% occur only once, and 6.2% lies in the top ten. Time point noted: cycle 4 day 1 (C4D1), after less than 7 weeks of nivolumab. Each and every patient relapsed after autologous stem cell transplantation, and patients got differing brentuximab vedotin exposure. This sequence joins TRBV11-2 and TRBJ2-3; D unresolved. The clonotype originates from a human donor with classical Hodgkin lymphoma. Sequences were derived from peripheral blood mononuclear cells (PBMCs), sampled before the fourth cycle of nivolumab. The CDR3 is CASSPNTDTQYF. In DNA, the CDR3 is TGTGCCAGCAGCCCAAACACAGATACGCAGTATTTT.